This T cell receptor (beta chain) was profiled in a study of OX40 agonist ivuxolimab in advanced cancers. Study-level information: Past anti-PD-1, anti-PD-L1 or anti-CTLA-4 therapy was accepted, and 40% had received some.

Enrollment shut out patients with autoimmune disease history or systemic immunosuppression. Germline V CDR1 and CDR2: KGHSH, LQKENI. The V gene lost 5 bases and the J gene lost 2 bases, with 13 bases spanning the gap. CDR3 length: 14 residues. Clones were sequenced by immunoSEQ multiplex PCR, and TCRdb holds only the in-frame ones, with some missing. The sample consists of 90,000 to 100,000 clones, around 85% of them appearing once. The source material was CD4+ or CD8+ T cells sorted from blood, sampled in a trial of the OX40 agonist ivuxolimab. The chain links TRBV18 to TRBJ2-7; possible D gene TRBD2, 6 bases. The receptor was isolated from an adult with an advanced solid tumor such as melanoma, head and neck, liver or kidney cancer. The CDR3 DNA reads as TGTGCCAGCTCAGCATTAGCGGAACCCTACGAGCAGTACTTC. The encoded protein is CASSALAEPYEQYF.